Each of the 22 T cell receptor beta chains below was sequenced from the same sample in a study of cytomegalovirus exposure and HLA in healthy donors. The study ran its PCR with 60 Vbeta and 13 Jbeta primers. The repertoire was sequenced with immunoSEQ multiplex PCR; TCRdb's copy has only in-frame clones and lacks some. The repertoire holds 150,000 to 200,000 clones, with around 81% as singletons. Sequenced material: PBMCs. These receptors came from a woman between 18 and 29 years old in good health and CMV-seropositive.

The rearrangement links TRBV9 to TRBJ1-3; tentatively, D is TRBD1 (5 bases). V dropped 4 bases and J dropped 4 bases, with 9 bases sitting between them. Germline V gene sequence: CDR1 SGDLS, CDR2 YYNGEE. This CDR3 region has 13 residues. CDR3 loop: CASSTGGGNTIYF. The CDR3 region has the DNA TGTGCCAGCAGCACCGGGGGAGGAAACACCATATATTTT.

The gene calls are TRBV6-6 and TRBJ2-7; 8 positions match TRBD1. The CDR3 is made up of 16 amino acids. Germline values: CDR1 MNHNY, CDR2 SVGAGI (reference sequence). V shed 6 bases and J 0 bases; nucleotides not matched to a gene: 10. CDR3 loop: CASRTFDRGSSYEQYF. CDR3 in DNA: TGTGCCAGCAGGACTTTCGACAGGGGAAGCTCCTACGAGCAGTACTTC.

In the case of this clone: Different DNA sequences within this sample yield the same CDR3. V usage is TRBV2 and J usage is TRBJ1-1, with 7 bases lining up with TRBD1. The CDR3 length is 11 residues. Per germline, CDR1 SNHLY and CDR2 FYNNEI. V dropped 6 bases and J dropped 5; count of bases not matched to a gene: 0. The CDR3 nucleotides read TGTGCCAGCAGACAGGGGACTGAAGCTTTCTTT. This codes for CASRQGTEAFF.

The chain combines TRBV19 with TRBJ2-2; 8 bases line up with TRBD2. Germline V gene sequence: CDR1 LNHDA, CDR2 SQIVND (reference sequence). V lost 5 bases to trimming and J lost 7 bases; unmatched junction nucleotides: 21. This CDR3 contains 19 residues. The CDR3 protein is CASSSAGLDRGVVSGELFF. The CDR3 DNA is TGTGCCAGTAGTTCTGCGGGACTAGACCGGGGGGTAGTTAGCGGGGAGCTGTTTTTT.

V and J are TRBV7-2 and TRBJ2-7; TRBD1 matches at 7 bases. The CDR3 is made up of 13 amino acids. Germline V gene sequence: CDR1 SGHTA, CDR2 FQGNSA. The trim removed 6 bases at V and 4 bases at J, leaving 6 bases unmatched. CDR3 DNA: TGTGCCAGCAGGCAAACAGGGGCTTACGAGCAGTACTTC. Protein: CASRQTGAYEQYF.

The V gene is TRBV7-2, the J gene TRBJ1-4, with TRBD1 matching over 8 bases. This CDR3 comprises 14 residues. The ends lost 5 bases at V and 7 bases at J; junction bases unmatched: 6. Germline-derived CDR1 and CDR2 are SGHTA and FQGNSA. The CDR3 is CASSQTGVLEKLFF. The CDR3, as DNA: TGTGCCAGCAGCCAGACAGGGGTCCTTGAAAAACTGTTTTTT.

This chain links TRBV30 with TRBJ1-2; D remains unclear. Deletions cut 5 bases from V and 6 bases from J, with 10 bases between. This CDR3 comprises 11 residues. Germline CDR1 is GTSNPN and CDR2 is SVGIG (reference sequence). As DNA, the CDR3 is TGTGCCTGGGGCGAGGGAGATGGCTACACCTTC. The encoded protein is CAWGEGDGYTF. Full variable domain (rest looked up from reference TRBV30 and TRBJ1-2): SQTIHQWPATLVQPVGSPLSLECTVEGTSNPNLYWYRQAAGRGLQLLFYSVGIGQISSEVPQNLSASRPQDRQFILSSKKLLLSDSGFYLCAWGEGDGYTFGSGTRLTVV.

This chain joins TRBV4-3 and TRBJ1-3; tentative D call: TRBD1 (6 bases). The V end lost 6 bases, the J end lost 2 bases, and 17 bases lay between the germline ends. CDR1 is LGHNA and CDR2 is YSLEER in the germline V gene. This CDR3 spans 16 amino acids. CDR3 in amino acids: CASSPQARDTGNTIYF. CDR3 DNA sequence: TGCGCCAGCAGTCCACAAGCCAGGGACACTGGAAACACCATATATTTT.

V gene TRBV5-4 combines with J gene TRBJ2-1; D is unresolved. Trimming removed 5 bases at V and 6 bases at J, with 15 bases between. Germline-derived CDR1 and CDR2 are SGHNT and YYREEE (reference sequence). The CDR3 sequence is 14 residues long. This CDR3 is CASSSPMLRNEQFF. In DNA, the CDR3 is TGTGCCAGCAGTTCCCCTATGTTGCGCAATGAGCAGTTCTTC.

Here the CDR3 DNA reads TGTGCCAGCAGTTTACTAGCCAAAAACATTCAGTACTTC. Protein: CASSLLAKNIQYF. This chain connects TRBV28 to TRBJ2-4; D uncertain. The CDR3 extends over 13 amino acids. Per germline, CDR1 MDHEN and CDR2 SYDVKM. V was cut by 2 bases and J by 0 bases, with 2 bases left in between.

The rearrangement links TRBV19 to TRBJ1-4, with 8 positions matching TRBD1. Unmatched junction bases numbered 6, after V lost 4 bases and J lost 8 bases. The CDR3 loop spans 14 amino acids. Germline V gene data show CDR1 as LNHDA and CDR2 as SQIVND (reference sequence). The CDR3, as DNA: TGTGCCAGTAGTACCGTGACAGGGGAGGAAAAACTGTTTTTT. Its translation: CASSTVTGEEKLFF.

The V gene is TRBV27, the J gene TRBJ1-2; D perhaps matches TRBD1 (6 bases). The CDR3 contains 16 residues. Trimming stripped 5 bases from V and 4 bases from J, with 20 bases between. CDR1 is MNHEY, CDR2 SMNVEV, per germline (reference sequence). Here the CDR3 DNA reads TGTGCCAGCAGTATAACAACCAACAGGGACCTCTATGGCTACACCTTC. Translating it yields CASSITTNRDLYGYTF.

V usage is TRBV5-1 and J usage is TRBJ1-6; TRBD1 is a possible D gene (5 bases). The CDR3 extends over 14 amino acids. Deletions cut 0 bases from V and 8 bases from J, with 9 bases between. Germline values: CDR1 SGHRS, CDR2 YFSETQ. CDR3 in DNA: TGCGCCAGCAGCTTGGCTACAGGTCATTCACCCCTCCACTTT. The encoded protein is CASSLATGHSPLHF.

The V call is TRBV2, the J call TRBJ1-1, with TRBD1 identical over 7 bases. With 5 bases clipped from V and 2 bases from J, the junction kept 5 bases outside the gene matches. The germline V gene has CDR1 SNHLY and CDR2 FYNNEI. The CDR3 consists of 14 residues. CDR3 loop: CASSYTGVNTEAFF. CDR3 in DNA: TGTGCCAGCAGTTATACAGGGGTCAACACTGAAGCTTTCTTT.

The chain employs TRBV5-1 and TRBJ2-5; D is unresolved. The J call is uncertain, as TRBJ2-7 better fits the DNA end. Per germline, CDR1 SGHRS and CDR2 YFSETQ. The CDR3 totals 12 residues. CDR3 nucleotide sequence: TGCGCCAGCAGCTTGGGCGAGTACGAGCAGTACTTC. Its protein product is CASSLGEYEQYF.

This sequence joins TRBV9 and TRBJ2-7; 7 bases map to TRBD1. The germline V gene has CDR1 SGDLS and CDR2 YYNGEE. The trim removed 3 bases at V and 0 bases at J, leaving 9 bases unmatched. The CDR3 contains 16 residues. CDR3 in DNA: TGTGCCAGCAGCGAGGCGACAGGGAGACCCTCCTACGAGCAGTACTTC. Amino acid sequence: CASSEATGRPSYEQYF.

The chain has TRBV15 and TRBJ2-5; D remains ambiguous. The J call may be in error: the DNA end matches TRBJ2-7 better. Germline values: CDR1 LNHNV, CDR2 YYDKDF (reference sequence). This CDR3 is 13 amino acids long. CDR3 protein: CATSRDENYEQYF. The CDR3 nucleotides read TGTGCCACCAGCAGAGACGAGAATTACGAGCAGTACTTC.

The chain links TRBV9 to TRBJ1-5; 7 bases match TRBD1. CDR1 is SGDLS and CDR2 is YYNGEE in the germline V gene. With 3 bases clipped from V and 4 bases from J, the junction kept 7 bases outside the gene matches. This CDR3 has 15 amino acids. The DNA for the CDR3 is TGTGCCAGCAGCGATGGGACAGTAACGAATCAGCCCCAGCATTTT. Amino acid sequence: CASSDGTVTNQPQHF.

This chain joins TRBV18 and TRBJ2-7, with D unclear. The CDR3 has 12 residues. Germline-derived CDR1 and CDR2 are KGHSH and LQKENI. Trimming left V 3 bases short and J 8 bases short, with 11 bases between. CDR3: CASSPADEKQYF. For the CDR3, the DNA is TGTGCCAGCTCACCTGCTGATGAGAAGCAGTACTTC.

CDR3 coding DNA: TGTGCCAGCAGCCCCACGGCCGGGGGGGCAGATACGCAGTATTTT. Protein sequence: CASSPTAGGADTQYF. The chain combines TRBV5-4 with TRBJ2-3; 8 bases align to TRBD2. The J segment lost 4 bases and the V segment lost 4 bases, leaving 8 bases of the junction unmatched. This CDR3 has 15 amino acids. Germline V gives CDR1 SGHNT, CDR2 YYREEE (reference sequence).

The chain uses TRBV4-3 and TRBJ1-2, with D possibly being TRBD1 (6 bases). CDR1 is LGHNA, CDR2 YSLEER, per germline. CDR3 size: 13 residues. V lost 0 bases and J lost 8, with 10 bases in between. CDR3 sequence: CASSQERQGGYTF. The CDR3 DNA sequence: TGCGCCAGCAGCCAAGAGCGGCAGGGGGGCTACACCTTC.

The J gene is TRBJ2-3, the V gene TRBV7-2, with 11 bases aligning to TRBD2. V shed 5 bases and J 5 bases; nucleotides not matched to a gene: 9. Germline V gene sequence: CDR1 SGHTA, CDR2 FQGNSA. This CDR3 has 16 residues. As DNA, the CDR3 is TGTGCCAGCAGCCCTAATAGCGGGGGGGCCGAAGATACGCAGTATTTT. Its translation is CASSPNSGGAEDTQYF.